This TCR beta chain was sequenced during a study of identical twins. General observations from the study: Insertions were fewer in abundant cord blood beta clonotypes, whereas memory repertoires showed none of this pattern.

Turning to this clonotype: Its specificity is not known.

TCRdb recomputed calls from the 5' RACE reads with MiXCR, one row per CDR3 protein. Here the sample spans roughly 250,000 distinct CDR3 sequences, 5.5% to 8% being singletons. These data were also reused for a study on yellow fever vaccine responses in identical twins.

The sample comprised memory (CD45RO+) T cells sorted from blood. This TCR was recovered from a woman aged 18-29 years in good health.

CDR3 loop: CASSYAGTGEKPQHF. CDR3 nucleotides: TGTGCCAGCAGTTACGCTGGGACAGGGGAGAAGCCCCAGCATTTT. The genes are TRBV6-5 and TRBJ1-5, with TRBD1 matching over 10 bases. The CDR3 runs to 15 residues. The germline CDR1 and CDR2 sequences are MNHEY and SVGAGI. V was pared by 2 bases and J by 8 bases, with 6 bases of the junction left unmatched.